The present T cell receptor (beta chain) was sequenced within a study of T-cell memory formation after mild COVID-19. For the study at large: For the most part, TCR clusters were specific to one donor. Notes on the study in general: Day 15 to 85 contractors were CD4/CD8 balanced; later expanders leaned CD4+. Mainly in CM and EM were contracting CD4+ clones; CD8+ were in EMRA.

Researchers used 5'RACE with constant-segment primers to make TCR alpha and TCR beta cDNA libraries that carry sample barcodes and UMIs. TCRdb recomputed calls from the 5' RACE reads with MiXCR, one row per CDR3 protein. This repertoire shows about 360,000 distinct CDR3 sequences, over 10% found once; its top ten account for over 20%. There are a few counts of this clonotype. Its target is not known. The germline gives CDR1 LGHNA, CDR2 YSLEER. This CDR3 is 15 amino acids long. The V end was cut by 0 bases, the J end by 8 bases, with 16 bases between. The sequencing input was PBMCs or a T cell subset sorted from them (not recorded which). This chain uses TRBV4-3 with TRBJ1-2; no clear D gene. The TCR comes from a man aged 18 to 35 who had mild COVID-19 (a few samples of this study predate the infection). Cell type and time point are not known. CDR3 coding DNA: TGCGCCAGCAGCCAAGATAAAGCCCGGCACGGGGGCTACACCTTC. Residues: CASSQDKARHGGYTF.